These 22 T cell receptor beta chains were all obtained from the same sample, sequenced in a study of beta chain features in type 1 diabetes. cDNA synthesis used the whole RNA isolate, giving expressed TCRB sequences. The repertoire was sequenced with immunoSEQ multiplex PCR; TCRdb's copy has only in-frame clones and lacks some. The repertoire holds roughly 300,000 clones, with 14% as singletons. Sequenced input: central memory CD4+ T cells from blood. All receptors come from a man aged 30 to 39 in good health.

As to this clone: Compared with germline, one end of the junction differs, possibly owing to a read error. This chain uses TRBV30 with TRBJ2-2; D possibly uses TRBD1 or TRBD2 (6 bases each). CDR3 length: 13 residues. Germline values: CDR1 GTSNPN, CDR2 SVGIG (reference sequence). The CDR3 DNA reads TGTGCCTGGAGTGCAGGTGGAGGAGGGGGGCTGTTTTTT. Its translation is CAWSAGGGGGLFF.

This clone showed up many times. The junction differs from germline at one of its ends, possibly a read error. The chain has TRBV13 and TRBJ1-4; 9 nucleotides match TRBD1. The CDR3 has 15 residues. Germline lookup yields CDR1 PRHDT and CDR2 FYEKMQ (reference sequence). This CDR3 reads CASSLGTGHNEKLFF. CDR3 nucleotide sequence: TGTGCCAGCAGCCTAGGGACAGGGCATAATGAAAAACTGTTTTTT. Full variable domain (missing parts from reference TRBV13 and TRBJ1-4): AAGVIQSPRHLIKEKRETATLKCYPIPRHDTVYWYQQGPGQDPQFLISFYEKMQSDKGSIPDRFSAQQFSDYHSELNMSSLELGDSALYFCASSLGTGHNEKLFFGSGTQLSVL.

This clone turned up a few times. At one end the junction does not follow the germline gene, possibly because of a read error. This chain links TRBV10-3 with TRBJ2-7, with 15 bases that match TRBD2. This CDR3 has 17 residues. Germline lookup yields CDR1 ENHRY and CDR2 SYGVKD. This CDR3 is CASSPQGLAGGSYEQYF. Written as DNA, the CDR3 is TGTGCCAGCAGTCCCCAGGGACTAGCGGGGGGCTCCTACGAGCAGTACTTC.

The chain uses TRBV4-3 and TRBJ2-7; D tentatively fits TRBD1 or TRBD2 (5 bases each). Germline values: CDR1 LGHNA, CDR2 YSLEER. The CDR3 is 13 residues long. V shed 1 base and J shed 6 bases, with 10 bases lying between them. The CDR3 DNA sequence: TGCGCCAGCAGCCAAGGTCCGGGGCTCGAGCAGTACTTC. Its translation is CASSQGPGLEQYF.

This chain connects TRBV7-3 to TRBJ2-6; TRBD2 agrees at 14 bases. The CDR3 spans 19 residues. Germline V gene lookup returns CDR1 SGHTA and CDR2 FQGTGA. Trimming cost V 2 bases and J 2 bases; bases outside gene matches: 5. The DNA of the CDR3 is TGTGCCAGCAGCTTACAAGGGGGACTAGCGGGAGCTGGGGCCAACGTCCTGACTTTC. This encodes CASSLQGGLAGAGANVLTF. Full variable domain (outside the CDR3, taken from reference TRBV7-3 and TRBJ2-6): GAGVSQTPSNKVTEKGKYVELRCDPISGHTALYWYRQSLGQGPEFLIYFQGTGAADDSGLPNDRFFAVRPEGSVSTLKIQRTERGDSAVYLCASSLQGGLAGAGANVLTFGAGSRLTVL.

Only a few counts were recorded for this clone. The rearrangement joins TRBV7-8 to TRBJ2-6, with D unclear. The CDR3 extends over 16 amino acids. The germline V gene has CDR1 SGHVS and CDR2 FQNEAQ. V lost 1 base and J 0 bases, leaving 7 bases between the germline ends. CDR3 protein: CASSLGALSGANVLTF. The DNA for the CDR3 is TGTGCCAGCAGCTTAGGGGCGCTCTCTGGGGCCAACGTCCTGACTTTC.

The V gene is TRBV7-3, the J gene TRBJ2-1; 9 bases are a match to TRBD2. Germline loops: CDR1 SGHTA, CDR2 FQGTGA. There are 17 residues in the CDR3. The V segment lost 0 bases and the J segment 9 bases; nucleotides outside the gene matches: 12. CDR3 nucleotides: TGTGCCAGCAGCTTAACGGGTAGCGGGAGCTCAGGGGGTGAGCAGTTCTTC. It yields the protein CASSLTGSGSSGGEQFF.

V is TRBV20-1 and J is TRBJ1-1; unclear D gene. From germline, CDR1 is DFQATT and CDR2 SNEGSKA (reference sequence). The CDR3 spans 11 residues. V lost 3 bases, J lost 4 bases, and 6 bases lay in between. CDR3 sequence reads: CSASEGTEAFF. In nucleotides, the CDR3 is TGCAGTGCTAGTGAGGGCACTGAAGCTTTCTTT.

This clone appeared a few times. The V and J genes are TRBV5-1 and TRBJ2-7; a possible D gene is TRBD1 (5 bases). The CDR3 covers 14 residues. CDR1 is SGHRS and CDR2 is YFSETQ in the germline V gene. Between the trimmed V and J ends, which lost 0 bases and 2 bases, there was a span of 9 bases. CDR3 sequence reads: CASSLASRAYEQYF. In DNA, the CDR3 is TGCGCCAGCAGCTTGGCCAGCAGGGCCTACGAGCAGTACTTC.

V and J are TRBV6-5 and TRBJ2-7; D gene unclear. The CDR3 extends over 13 amino acids. CDR1 is MNHEY and CDR2 is SVGAGI in the germline V gene. Trimming took off 6 bases at V and 3 bases at J, with 12 bases between the two ends. CDR3 nucleotide sequence: TGTGCCAGCAGCTCCGGACGGTACTACGAGCAGTACTTC. Amino acids: CASSSGRYYEQYF.

The J gene is TRBJ2-1, the V gene TRBV29-1, with 7 bases that match TRBD2. This CDR3 is built from 13 residues. J lost 6 bases, V lost 3 bases, and 5 bases had no gene match. Germline CDR1 and CDR2: SQVTM and ANQGSEA. CDR3 coding DNA: TGCAGCGTTGATCGGGGGGATTCCAATGAGCAGTTCTTC. Translation: CSVDRGDSNEQFF.

The gene calls are TRBV7-9 and TRBJ1-6; D is ambiguous. CDR1 is SEHNR and CDR2 is FQNEAQ in the germline V gene (reference sequence). The CDR3 extends over 15 amino acids. Trimming removed 5 bases at V and 3 bases at J, with 11 bases between. CDR3 protein: CASSAGRDYNSPLHF. The CDR3 bases are TGTGCCAGCAGCGCGGGAAGGGACTATAATTCACCCCTCCACTTT.

This clone has a count of ten or more. The chain is built from TRBV5-1 and TRBJ2-6; D may be TRBD1 or TRBD2 (5 bases each). CDR3 length: 16 residues. The germline V and J ends were trimmed by 2 bases and 3 bases, with 12 bases remaining between them. Germline lookup yields CDR1 SGHRS and CDR2 YFSETQ. CDR3 nucleotide sequence: TGCGCCAGCAGCTTTGCCGGGGCGCTTGGGGCCAACGTCCTGACTTTC. Its translation: CASSFAGALGANVLTF.

This rearrangement joins TRBV7-2 to TRBJ1-1, with D maybe TRBD1 (5 bases). This CDR3 is built from 13 residues. V shed 3 bases and J shed 8 bases, with 13 bases lying between them. Per the germline V gene, CDR1 is SGHTA and CDR2 is FQGNSA. The CDR3 DNA follows: TGTGCCAGCAGCTTCCGAAGGGGTCTCGAAGCTTTCTTT. Its protein is CASSFRRGLEAFF.

This clone has a handful of counts. The rearrangement joins TRBV30 to TRBJ1-5, with a tentative D call TRBD1 (6 bases). V was clipped by 5 bases and J by 7 bases, with 12 bases between them. Germline V CDR1 and CDR2: GTSNPN, SVGIG (reference sequence). The CDR3 sequence is 12 residues long. The CDR3 loop reads CAWGERGQPQHF. The CDR3 DNA is TGTGCCTGGGGGGAAAGGGGGCAGCCCCAGCATTTT.

V gene TRBV15 combines with J gene TRBJ2-5; D call uncertain. V lost 3 bases, J lost 7 bases, and 12 bases lay in between. Germline CDR1 reads LNHNV; CDR2 reads YYDKDF (reference sequence). This CDR3 contains 13 residues. This chain's CDR3 is CATSSEPTGTQYF. CDR3 in DNA: TGTGCCACCAGCAGCGAGCCGACCGGGACCCAGTACTTC.

Remarks on this clone: Different DNA sequences within this sample yield the same CDR3. The rearrangement links TRBV7-3 to TRBJ2-3, with 10 nucleotides matching TRBD2. The germline V gene has CDR1 SGHTA and CDR2 FQGTGA. Unmatched junction bases numbered 8, after V lost 6 bases and J lost 8 bases. The CDR3 spans 14 residues. CDR3 region: CASSSRTSGSTQYF. CDR3 coding DNA: TGTGCCAGCAGTTCGCGGACTAGCGGTTCTACGCAGTATTTT.

This rearrangement joins TRBV6-5 to TRBJ2-7; 9 nucleotides match TRBD1. Looked up from germline, CDR1 is MNHEY and CDR2 is SVGAGI. This CDR3 spans 14 amino acids. J was trimmed by 2 bases and V by 6 bases; bases with no gene match: 5. CDR3 DNA: TGTGCCAGCAGGGGACAGGGTGGAACCTACGAGCAGTACGTC. Amino acid sequence: CASRGQGGTYEQYV.

This clone was seen only a few times. The rearrangement links TRBV2 to TRBJ2-3; D might be TRBD1 (6 bases). Germline V lookup: CDR1 SNHLY, CDR2 FYNNEI. Deletions cut 6 bases from V and 9 bases from J, with 16 bases between. CDR3 length: 13 residues. The CDR3: CASRQGGFGTQYF. In DNA form, the CDR3 reads TGTGCCAGCAGACAGGGTGGATTTGGGACGCAGTATTTT.

In regard to this clone: A read error may explain this, as a much larger clone is one base away. The chain carries TRBV7-7 and TRBJ2-5, with D unclear. In germline, CDR1 is SSHAT, CDR2 FNYEAQ (reference sequence). Trimming left V 5 bases short and J 1 base short, with 2 bases between. The CDR3 runs 11 residues. The CDR3 spells CASSVQETQYF. The CDR3 DNA is TGTGCCAGCAGCGTCCAAGAGACCCAGTACTTC.

The CDR3 nucleotides read TGTGCCAGCAGCGTAGAGTGGCATAGGCATCCCTTCATTAGCAATCAGCCCCAGCATTTT. It encodes CASSVEWHRHPFISNQPQHF. The chain has TRBV9 and TRBJ1-5; D remains ambiguous. Germline values: CDR1 SGDLS, CDR2 YYNGEE. V gave up 0 bases and J gave up 0 bases, with 22 bases separating them. The CDR3 loop spans 20 amino acids. The variable domain in full, completed from reference TRBV9 and TRBJ1-5, reads DSGVTQTPKHLITATGQRVTLRCSPRSGDLSVYWYQQSLDQGLQFLIQYYNGEERAKGNILERFSAQQFPDLHSELNLSSLELGDSALYFCASSVEWHRHPFISNQPQHFGDGTRLSIL.

This sequence joins TRBV30 and TRBJ2-1, with a weak D call TRBD1 (5 bases). CDR1 is GTSNPN and CDR2 is SVGIG in the germline V gene (reference sequence). Deletions cut 2 bases from V and 0 bases from J, with 11 bases between. The CDR3 is 15 residues long. CDR3 sequence (DNA): TGTGCCTGGAGTCCAGGGCTCAGCTCCTACAATGAGCAGTTCTTC. Protein: CAWSPGLSSYNEQFF. The entire variable domain, with the rest obtained from reference TRBV30 and TRBJ2-1, is as follows: SQTIHQWPATLVQPVGSPLSLECTVEGTSNPNLYWYRQAAGRGLQLLFYSVGIGQISSEVPQNLSASRPQDRQFILSSKKLLLSDSGFYLCAWSPGLSSYNEQFFGPGTRLTVL.